This entry lists 4 T cell receptor beta chains sequenced from one sample in a study of human T cells and chemical hapten exposure (dated by TCRdb to about 2021). Libraries were prepared through RACE. Sequencing used a NextSeq 500. TCRdb ran its own pipeline on the public reads, namely fastp trimming at Q25 and MiXCR clone calling, and kept in-frame beta chains. Each entry merges the rows of one CDR3 protein and shows their most common DNA and genes. The sample profile shows over 65,000 distinct CDR3 sequences; roughly 12% of them were found once. Together, the top ten hold around 1.4% of the sample. What this sample's time point label stands for: patch test 2, 6 weeks after DPC sensitization. The treatment or condition label on this specimen signifies: therapeutic diphenylcyclopropenone sensitization with weekly scalp DPC. Sequences were derived from whole blood, sampled in connection with sensitization to the hapten diphenylcyclopropenone (DPC). The source of these receptors is a man aged 18 to 30 with alopecia areata. Some clones in this sample may be carry-over from other donors' samples.

This clonotype was counted at least ten times. This chain joins TRBV10-3 and TRBJ1-1, with TRBD1 matching 7 bases. V shed 6 bases, J shed 0 bases, and the junction held 7 bases outside the gene matches. From germline, CDR1 is ENHRY and CDR2 SYGVKD. The CDR3 extends over 15 amino acids. The CDR3 nucleotides are TGTGCCATCAGAACCCGGGACAGCTTGAACACTGAAGCTTTCTTT. Its translation: CAIRTRDSLNTEAFF.

This clonotype was counted many times. V usage is TRBV7-9 and J usage is TRBJ1-2; TRBD1 matches at 7 bases. The CDR3 spans 13 residues. Per the germline V gene, CDR1 is SEHNR and CDR2 is FQNEAQ (reference sequence). With 5 bases clipped from V and 6 bases from J, the junction kept 6 bases outside the gene matches. The CDR3 spells CASSPRTGDGYTF. CDR3 coding DNA: TGTGCCAGCAGCCCCCGGACAGGCGATGGCTACACCTTC.

This clonotype occurred a few times. V is TRBV7-3 and J is TRBJ2-2, with D perhaps being TRBD1 or TRBD2 (6 bases each). The CDR3 runs 14 residues. The germline V and J ends were trimmed by 4 bases and 3 bases, with 9 bases remaining between them. CDR1 is SGHTA, CDR2 FQGTGA, per germline. CDR3 sequence reads: CASSSRGDTGELFF. DNA of the CDR3: TGTGCCAGCAGCTCTAGGGGGGACACCGGGGAGCTGTTTTTT. Drawing the rest from reference TRBV7-3 and TRBJ2-2, the complete variable domain is GAGVSQTPSNKVTEKGKYVELRCDPISGHTALYWYRQSLGQGPEFLIYFQGTGAADDSGLPNDRFFAVRPEGSVSTLKIQRTERGDSAVYLCASSSRGDTGELFFGEGSRLTVL.

Ten or more counts support this clonotype. The chain employs TRBV6-2 or TRBV6-3 and TRBJ2-3; the D gene is possibly TRBD2 (5 bases). Looked up from germline, CDR1 is MNHEY and CDR2 is SVGEGT. This CDR3 spans 16 amino acids. Trimming left V 6 bases short and J 1 base short, with 17 bases between. CDR3 protein: CASSPHRGRGTDTQYF. As DNA, the CDR3 is TGTGCCAGCAGCCCCCATCGGGGTCGGGGCACAGATACGCAGTATTTT.